These T cell receptor beta chains were read from a single sample in a study of cytomegalovirus exposure and HLA in healthy donors. Libraries were prepared by immunoSEQ multiplex PCR; TCRdb keeps only in-frame clonotypes and omits some of them. The sample yields about 200,000 clones, 75% to 90% seen once. Specimen: PBMCs. These receptors all come from a woman between 40 and 50 years old in good health and CMV-seronegative. The CDR3 runs from the conserved cysteine through the conserved F or W. Fields, in order: V gene, clone size, J gene, CDR3 length, D gene, CDR3 protein, CDR3 DNA. The D gene is left open where the match is weak. Expanded clones get a size class; other rows say once, few or many, or leave the size out.

V gene: TRBV28
clone size: -
J gene: TRBJ1-1
CDR3 length: 15
D gene: -
CDR3 protein: CASSTRRGLNTEAFF
CDR3 DNA: TGTGCCAGCAGTACCCGACGGGGTTTGAACACTGAAGCTTTCTTT

V gene: TRBV7-3
clone size: -
J gene: TRBJ1-1
CDR3 length: 14
D gene: TRBD1
CDR3 protein: CASSFDRGGTEAFF
CDR3 DNA: TGTGCCAGCAGCTTCGACAGGGGCGGCACTGAAGCTTTCTTT

V gene: TRBV19
clone size: few
J gene: TRBJ2-3
CDR3 length: 15
D gene: TRBD2
CDR3 protein: CASSIGVAGPDTQYF
CDR3 DNA: TGTGCCAGTAGTATTGGGGTAGCGGGACCTGATACGCAGTATTTT

V gene: TRBV30
clone size: -
J gene: TRBJ2-7
CDR3 length: 12
D gene: TRBD2
CDR3 protein: CAWNRREAVQYF
CDR3 DNA: TGTGCCTGGAATCGACGGGAGGCTGTGCAGTACTTC

V gene: TRBV6-5
clone size: -
J gene: TRBJ1-2
CDR3 length: 14
D gene: TRBD1
CDR3 protein: CASRGTGASYGYTF
CDR3 DNA: TGTGCCAGCAGAGGGACAGGAGCCAGCTATGGCTACACCTTC

V gene: TRBV7-6
clone size: -
J gene: TRBJ2-1
CDR3 length: 12
D gene: TRBD2
CDR3 protein: CASSSLADEQFF
CDR3 DNA: TGTGCCAGCAGCTCACTAGCGGATGAGCAGTTCTTC

V gene: TRBV30
clone size: -
J gene: TRBJ2-3
CDR3 length: 17
D gene: TRBD2
CDR3 protein: CAWSHGWLAGGSDTQYF
CDR3 DNA: TGTGCCTGGAGTCACGGCTGGCTAGCGGGAGGGTCAGATACGCAGTATTTT

V gene: TRBV19
clone size: -
J gene: TRBJ1-4
CDR3 length: 14
D gene: -
CDR3 protein: CASSWSAGREKLFF
CDR3 DNA: TGTGCCAGTAGTTGGTCCGCGGGGAGAGAAAAACTGTTTTTT

V gene: TRBV25-1
clone size: once
J gene: TRBJ1-5
CDR3 length: 16
D gene: TRBD1
CDR3 protein: CASSDEQGGWYQPQHF
CDR3 DNA: TGTGCCAGCAGTGACGAGCAGGGGGGATGGTATCAGCCCCAGCATTTT

V gene: TRBV30
clone size: -
J gene: TRBJ1-5
CDR3 length: 14
D gene: TRBD1
CDR3 protein: CAWSGTGTFQPQHF
CDR3 DNA: TGTGCCTGGAGTGGGACAGGGACTTTTCAGCCCCAGCATTTT

V gene: TRBV5-1
clone size: -
J gene: TRBJ2-7
CDR3 length: 14
D gene: TRBD2
CDR3 protein: CASRTGLAGDEQYF
CDR3 DNA: TGCGCCAGCAGAACGGGACTAGCGGGAGACGAGCAGTACTTC

V gene: TRBV6-5
clone size: once
J gene: TRBJ1-2
CDR3 length: 13
D gene: -
CDR3 protein: CATGAGVAYGYTF
CDR3 DNA: TGTGCCACCGGGGCAGGGGTTGCCTATGGCTACACCTTC

V gene: TRBV5-1
clone size: -
J gene: TRBJ2-7
CDR3 length: 15
D gene: TRBD1
CDR3 protein: CASSRTGQGTYEQYF
CDR3 DNA: TGCGCCAGCAGCCGGACGGGACAGGGCACCTACGAGCAGTACTTC

V gene: TRBV19
clone size: -
J gene: TRBJ2-7
CDR3 length: 15
D gene: TRBD2
CDR3 protein: CASSILAGVRDEQYF
CDR3 DNA: TGTGCCAGTAGTATCCTAGCGGGAGTTCGGGACGAGCAGTACTTC

V gene: TRBV5-4
clone size: -
J gene: TRBJ2-2
CDR3 length: 14
D gene: TRBD2
CDR3 protein: CASSLGGRSGELFF
CDR3 DNA: TGTGCCAGCAGCTTGGGCGGGAGGTCCGGGGAGCTGTTTTTT

V gene: TRBV4-1
clone size: -
J gene: TRBJ1-2
CDR3 length: 16
D gene: TRBD1
CDR3 protein: CASSQPGTESNYGYTF
CDR3 DNA: TGCGCCAGCAGCCAACCCGGGACAGAATCTAACTATGGCTACACCTTC

V gene: TRBV6-6
clone size: -
J gene: TRBJ2-1
CDR3 length: 15
D gene: TRBD2
CDR3 protein: CASSTGTSSYNEQFF
CDR3 DNA: TGTGCCAGCAGTACCGGGACTAGCAGTTACAATGAGCAGTTCTTC